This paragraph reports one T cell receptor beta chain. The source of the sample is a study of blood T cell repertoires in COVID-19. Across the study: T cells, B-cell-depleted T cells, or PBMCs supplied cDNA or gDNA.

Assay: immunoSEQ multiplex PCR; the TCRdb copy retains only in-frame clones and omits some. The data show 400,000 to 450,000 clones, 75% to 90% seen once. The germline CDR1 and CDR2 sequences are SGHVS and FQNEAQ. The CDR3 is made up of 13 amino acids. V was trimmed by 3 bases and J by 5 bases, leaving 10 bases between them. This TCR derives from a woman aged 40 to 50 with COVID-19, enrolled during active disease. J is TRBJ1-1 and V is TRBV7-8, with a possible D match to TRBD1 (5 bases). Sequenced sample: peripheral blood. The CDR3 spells CASSLGLGTEAFF. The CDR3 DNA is TGTGCCAGCAGCTTGGGGCTCGGGACTGAAGCTTTCTTT.